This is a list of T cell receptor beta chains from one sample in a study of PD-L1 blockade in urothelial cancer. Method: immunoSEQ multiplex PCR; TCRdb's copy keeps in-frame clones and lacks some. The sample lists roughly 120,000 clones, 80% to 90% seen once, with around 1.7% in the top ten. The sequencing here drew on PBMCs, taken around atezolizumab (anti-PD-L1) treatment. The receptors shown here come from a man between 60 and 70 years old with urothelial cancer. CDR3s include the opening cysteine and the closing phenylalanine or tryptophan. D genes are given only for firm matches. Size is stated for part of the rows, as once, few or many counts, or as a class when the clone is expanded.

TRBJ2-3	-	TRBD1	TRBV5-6	CASSVQGVGTDTQYF	TGTGCCAGCAGCGTACAGGGGGTGGGGACAGATACGCAGTATTTT
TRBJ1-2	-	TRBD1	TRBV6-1	CASSEGGAGGRGYTF	TGTGCCAGCAGTGAAGGAGGGGCAGGGGGCCGTGGCTACACCTTC
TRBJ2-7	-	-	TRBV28	CASSLHPGQRLYEQYF	TGTGCCAGCAGTCTTCATCCGGGACAACGACTATACGAGCAGTACTTC
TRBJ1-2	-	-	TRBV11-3	CASSGSGAPNYGYTF	TGTGCCAGCAGCGGCTCAGGGGCGCCTAACTATGGCTACACCTTC
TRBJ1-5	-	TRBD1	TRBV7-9	CASSRSGTGNSNQPQHF	TGTGCCAGCAGCCGATCCGGGACAGGCAATAGCAATCAGCCCCAGCATTTT
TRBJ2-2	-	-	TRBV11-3	CASETWGRDTGELFF	TGTGCCAGCGAAACTTGGGGGCGCGACACCGGGGAGCTGTTTTTT
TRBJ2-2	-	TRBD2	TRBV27	CASSSRTSGRADTGELFF	TGTGCCAGCAGTTCCCGGACTAGCGGGAGGGCGGACACCGGGGAGCTGTTTTTT
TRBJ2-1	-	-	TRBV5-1	CASRLGSGGGVDEQFF	TGCGCCAGCAGATTGGGGTCCGGAGGGGGGGTAGATGAGCAGTTCTTC
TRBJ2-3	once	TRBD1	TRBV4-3	CASSQEGTGVITDTQYF	TGCGCCAGCAGCCAAGAAGGCACAGGGGTAATTACCGATACGCAGTATTTT
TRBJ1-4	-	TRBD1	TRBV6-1	CASSSGTGGEKLFF	TGTGCCAGCAGTTCCGGGACAGGGGGTGAAAAACTGTTTTTT
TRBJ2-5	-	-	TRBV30	CAWSVVEETQYF	TGTGCCTGGAGTGTAGTAGAAGAGACCCAGTACTTC
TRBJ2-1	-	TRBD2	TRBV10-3	CAISPGVTSGGNEQFF	TGTGCCATCAGCCCGGGAGTAACTAGCGGGGGGAATGAGCAGTTCTTC
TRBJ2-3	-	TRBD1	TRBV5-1	CASSLTGQNTDTQYF	TGCGCCAGCAGCTTGACGGGACAGAACACAGATACGCAGTATTTT
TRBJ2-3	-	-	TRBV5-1	CASTFGTSTDTQYF	TGCGCCAGTACTTTCGGGACTAGCACAGATACGCAGTATTTT
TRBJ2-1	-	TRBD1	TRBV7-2	CASSSKDRGGNEQFF	TGTGCCAGCAGCTCTAAGGACAGGGGAGGCAATGAGCAGTTCTTC
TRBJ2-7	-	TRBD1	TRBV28	CASSLSGGQGIYEQYF	TGTGCCAGCAGTTTATCGGGGGGACAGGGGATCTACGAGCAGTACTTC
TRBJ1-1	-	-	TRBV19	CASSILNTEAFF	TGTGCCAGTAGTATTCTAAATACTGAAGCTTTCTTT
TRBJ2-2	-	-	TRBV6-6	CASSLGPGGELFF	TGTGCCAGCAGTTTGGGCCCAGGGGGGGAGCTGTTTTTT
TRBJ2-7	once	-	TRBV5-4	CASGRQGGTLSYEQYF	TGTGCCAGCGGGAGACAGGGCGGGACCCTCTCCTACGAGCAGTACTTC
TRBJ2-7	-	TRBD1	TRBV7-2	CASSSSTGVSSEQYF	TGTGCCAGCAGCTCCTCGACAGGGGTTTCCTCCGAGCAGTACTTC
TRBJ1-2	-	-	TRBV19	CASSGGQIYGYTF	TGTGCCAGTAGTGGCGGACAGATCTATGGCTACACCTTC
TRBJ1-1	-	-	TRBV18	CASSPQQISMNTEAFF	TGTGCCAGCTCACCACAGCAAATCTCCATGAACACTGAAGCTTTCTTT
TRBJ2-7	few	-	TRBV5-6	CASSLRSGPNREQYF	TGTGCCAGCAGCTTGCGAAGCGGACCTAACCGCGAGCAGTACTTC
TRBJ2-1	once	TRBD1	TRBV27	CASSLSPGQLSSYNEQFF	TGTGCCAGCAGTTTATCTCCGGGACAGCTAAGCTCCTACAATGAGCAGTTCTTC
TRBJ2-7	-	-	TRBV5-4	CASSFLGAGAPEQYF	TGTGCCAGCAGCTTCCTCGGGGCGGGGGCCCCCGAGCAGTACTTC
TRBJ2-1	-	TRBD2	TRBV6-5	CASSSGTSGEQFF	TGTGCCAGCAGCTCGGGGACTAGCGGGGAGCAGTTCTTC
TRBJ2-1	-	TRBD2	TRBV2	CASSDAGGTNEQFF	TGTGCCAGCAGTGATGCGGGAGGAACCAATGAGCAGTTCTTC
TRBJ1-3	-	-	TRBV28	CASGGGNSRNTIYF	TGTGCCAGCGGAGGAGGTAACAGCCGAAACACCATATATTTT
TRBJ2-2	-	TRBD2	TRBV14	CASRGGFTGELFF	TGTGCCAGCCGGGGGGGGTTCACCGGGGAGCTGTTTTTT
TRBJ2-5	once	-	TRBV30	CAWNVGETQYF	TGTGCCTGGAACGTCGGGGAGACCCAGTACTTC
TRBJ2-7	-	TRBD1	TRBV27	CASSHTGTAYEQYF	TGTGCCAGCAGCCACACCGGGACAGCCTACGAGCAGTACTTC
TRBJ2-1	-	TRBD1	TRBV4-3	CASSQDFRTGGNNEQFF	TGCGCCAGCAGCCAAGACTTTCGGACAGGGGGGAACAATGAGCAGTTCTTC
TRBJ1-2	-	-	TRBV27	CASSWKGWPEGYTF	TGTGCCAGCAGTTGGAAGGGGTGGCCGGAGGGCTACACCTTC
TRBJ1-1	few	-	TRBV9	CASSPSPLGGTEAFF	TGTGCCAGCAGCCCATCACCCCTCGGGGGCACTGAAGCTTTCTTT
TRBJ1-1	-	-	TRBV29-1	CSVEYRINTEAFF	TGCAGCGTTGAATACAGGATAAACACTGAAGCTTTCTTT
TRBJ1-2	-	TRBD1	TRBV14	CASSHKGTGGNYGYTF	TGTGCCAGCAGCCATAAAGGGACAGGCGGAAACTATGGCTACACCTTC